These 3 T cell receptor beta chains share one sample of origin, sequenced in a study of blood T cell repertoires in COVID-19. Clones were sequenced by immunoSEQ multiplex PCR, and TCRdb holds only the in-frame ones, with some missing. This sample has about 220,000 clones, with 80% to 85% found just once. Sample: peripheral blood. All receptors come from a woman aged 25 to 39 who had recovered from COVID-19.

This rearrangement joins TRBV5-1 to TRBJ2-1; possible D gene TRBD2, 5 bases. Trimming cost V 2 bases and J 4 bases, with 16 bases left between them. CDR1 is SGHRS and CDR2 is YFSETQ in the germline V gene. The CDR3 extends over 16 amino acids. In DNA, the CDR3 is TGCGCCAGCAGCTTAAGCGTACAACCGGGATACAATGAGCAGTTCTTC. It specifies CASSLSVQPGYNEQFF. Variable domain in full (rest from reference TRBV5-1 and TRBJ2-1): KAGVTQTPRYLIKTRGQQVTLSCSPISGHRSVSWYQQTPGQGLQFLFEYFSETQRNKGNFPGRFSGRQFSNSRSEMNVSTLELGDSALYLCASSLSVQPGYNEQFFGPGTRLTVL.

As to this clone: At one end, the junction sequence differs from germline, possibly due to a read error. This sequence joins TRBV15 and TRBJ2-2; weak D call: TRBD1 (6 bases). CDR1 LNHNV and CDR2 YYDKDF come from the germline V gene (reference sequence). This CDR3 contains 13 residues. The CDR3 DNA reads as TGTGCCACCCGCAGGGGCTACACCGGGGAGCTGTTTTTT. Translation gives CATRRGYTGELFF.

This chain uses TRBV6-4 with TRBJ2-1; tentative D call: TRBD2 (5 bases). The CDR3 runs to 19 residues. Trimming left V 0 bases short and J 0 bases short, with 18 bases between. Germline V gene sequence: CDR1 MRHNA, CDR2 SNTAGT. The CDR3, as DNA: TGTGCCAGCAGTGACTCACGCAGCCAGCGGAAGCACTCCTACAATGAGCAGTTCTTC. This gives the protein CASSDSRSQRKHSYNEQFF.